The entry that follows covers one T cell receptor (beta chain) sequence. What it binds is unknown. From germline, CDR1 is SGDLS and CDR2 YYNGEE. V shed 4 bases, J shed 9 bases, and the junction held 11 bases outside the gene matches. The CDR3 runs 16 residues. This record comes from a study of cytomegalovirus exposure and HLA in healthy donors. General study points: The study flagged some 170 TCR beta chains as cytomegalovirus-associated. Many donors carried some public TCRs, although rarity characterized most TCR sequences. TCR beta V segments were, for the most part, productive about 87% or about 30% of the time in an earlier analysis. One variant, a missense change in DCLRE1C, was linked in a later analysis to TCR beta V- and J-gene trimming.

It was with 60 Vbeta and 13 Jbeta primers that the PCR ran. Some clones are missing from TCRdb's copy, which holds only in-frame ones; the method was immunoSEQ multiplex PCR. The table records around 110,000 clones, roughly 83% of them present only once. The receptor was derived from a man younger than 40 in good health and CMV-seropositive. V and J are TRBV9 and TRBJ1-6; 9 bases map to TRBD1. Input material: PBMCs. CDR3 sequence (DNA): TGTGCCAGCAGCTCCTCCGGACAGGGGCTGGGTTCACCCCTCCACTTT. Its translation: CASSSSGQGLGSPLHF.